The 26 T cell receptor beta chains presented below share a single source sample, sequenced in a study of cytomegalovirus exposure and HLA in healthy donors. Amplification used 60 Vbeta primers and 13 Jbeta primers. Generated by immunoSEQ multiplex PCR, the TCRdb table keeps only in-frame clones and is missing some. The data hold about 36,000 clones, with 55% to 75% observed a single time. Sequenced: PBMCs. These receptors were collected from a man aged 30-40 years in good health and CMV-seronegative.

The chain links TRBV6-1 to TRBJ1-5, with D uncertain. V lost 3 bases to trimming and J lost 0 bases, with 6 bases between them. The CDR3 covers 14 residues. Germline V gene sequence: CDR1 MNHNS, CDR2 SASEGT. CDR3 residues: CASSEQYSNQPQHF. DNA for the CDR3: TGTGCCAGCAGTGAGCAGTATAGCAATCAGCCCCAGCATTTT.

This rearrangement joins TRBV27 to TRBJ1-1, with D maybe TRBD1 (6 bases). The V end was cut by 5 bases, the J end by 2 bases, with 12 bases between. The CDR3 totals 14 residues. CDR1 MNHEY and CDR2 SMNVEV come from the germline V gene (reference sequence). CDR3 bases: TGTGCCAGCAGTCCCAGGACAGTTAACACTGAAGCTTTCTTT. Amino acid sequence: CASSPRTVNTEAFF.

The V gene is TRBV5-1, the J gene TRBJ1-2; D is unresolved. Germline loops: CDR1 SGHRS, CDR2 YFSETQ. Trimming removed 4 bases at V and 7 bases at J, with 11 bases between. The CDR3 has 12 residues. DNA for the CDR3: TGCGCCAGCAGCGTTGTTGGCGGTGGCTACACCTTC. Encoded protein: CASSVVGGGYTF.

This chain connects TRBV2 to TRBJ2-6; maybe TRBD1 (6 bases). The CDR3 is 15 amino acids. The germline V gene encodes CDR1 SNHLY and CDR2 FYNNEI. V lost 8 bases, J lost 4 bases, and 15 bases lay in between. The CDR3 region has the DNA TGTGCCAGCGCCCGCTCGGGGACAGGGGCCAACGTCCTGACTTTC. It is translated as CASARSGTGANVLTF.

The gene calls are TRBV19 and TRBJ1-5; no definite D call. The CDR3 contains 14 residues. V lost 1 base and J lost 2, with 6 bases in between. Germline V gene sequence: CDR1 LNHDA, CDR2 SQIVND (reference sequence). The CDR3 is CASSIATGNQPQHF. DNA of the CDR3: TGTGCCAGTAGTATAGCCACGGGCAATCAGCCCCAGCATTTT.

The V call is TRBV7-9, the J call TRBJ2-7, with 7 positions matching TRBD1. V was pared by 5 bases and J by 2 bases, with 6 bases of the junction left unmatched. Germline loops: CDR1 SEHNR, CDR2 FQNEAQ (reference sequence). This CDR3 has 14 amino acids. CDR3 in amino acids: CASSPLDRTYEQYF. CDR3 nucleotides: TGTGCCAGCAGCCCCCTGGACAGGACCTACGAGCAGTACTTC.

The table lists this clone with a count of one. One end of the junction is discordant with germline, which a read error may explain. The chain is built from TRBV7-2 and TRBJ2-7; D possibly corresponds to TRBD1 (6 bases). The CDR3 length is 14 residues. Germline loops: CDR1 SGHTA, CDR2 FQGNSA. The DNA for the CDR3 is TGTGCCAGCAGCTTACAGGGGACCTCCTATGAGCAGTACTTC. Translated: CASSLQGTSYEQYF.

The chain carries TRBV6-1 and TRBJ2-7; 8 nucleotides line up with TRBD2. The CDR3 sequence is 15 residues long. V was pared by 10 bases and J by 5 bases, with 16 bases of the junction left unmatched. Germline V gene data show CDR1 as MNHNS and CDR2 as SASEGT. CDR3 region: CATGGERGLFDEQYF. CDR3 DNA: TGTGCCACCGGGGGGGAAAGGGGACTCTTCGACGAGCAGTACTTC.

The chain joins TRBV25-1 to TRBJ1-3; D call uncertain. The germline CDR1 and CDR2 sequences are MGHDK and SYGVNS. The CDR3 consists of 16 residues. V gave up 7 bases and J gave up 4 bases, with 20 bases separating them. This CDR3 reads CASTHGVGSGGNTIYF. The DNA of the CDR3 is TGTGCCAGCACCCACGGCGTAGGGTCGGGGGGAAACACCATATATTTT.

V and J are TRBV10-3 and TRBJ1-6; 8 bases agree with TRBD1. V was pared by 10 bases and J by 9 bases, with 11 bases of the junction left unmatched. The CDR3 extends over 14 amino acids. The germline CDR1 and CDR2 sequences are ENHRY and SYGVKD. CDR3 residues: CASCSDRETSPLHF. CDR3 coding DNA: TGTGCCAGCTGCTCGGACAGGGAGACTTCACCCCTCCACTTT.

V usage is TRBV5-6 and J usage is TRBJ2-5; the match to TRBD2 covers 8 bases. Germline CDR1 reads SGHDT; CDR2 reads YYEEEE. J gave up 6 bases and V 3 bases, and 4 bases lay outside the gene matches. The CDR3 is 13 amino acids. CDR3 DNA: TGTGCCAGCAGCTCGGGGGGGCCGAAGACCCAGTACTTC. Translated: CASSSGGPKTQYF. The full variable domain, rest sourced from reference TRBV5-6 and TRBJ2-5, is DAGVTQSPTHLIKTRGQQVTLRCSPKSGHDTVSWYQQALGQGPQFIFQYYEEEERQRGNFPDRFSGHQFPNYSSELNVNALLLGDSALYLCASSSGGPKTQYFGPGTRLLVL.

This clone was found once. This chain links TRBV5-6 with TRBJ2-7; D is perhaps TRBD2 (6 bases). Germline V gives CDR1 SGHDT, CDR2 YYEEEE. V was pared by 4 bases and J by 8 bases, with 19 bases between. This CDR3 contains 14 residues. CDR3 residues: CASSLGGSLRKQYF. Here the CDR3 DNA reads TGTGCCAGCAGCCTCGGGGGATCCTTGAGGAAGCAGTACTTC.

The table lists this clone with a few counts. The chain is built from TRBV10-3 and TRBJ2-7; D uncertain. The germline V and J ends were trimmed by 2 bases and 4 bases, with 3 bases remaining between them. The CDR3 has 11 residues. From germline, CDR1 is ENHRY and CDR2 SYGVKD. CDR3 in DNA: TGTGCCATCAGTGAGGTATACGAGCAGTACTTC. This translates into CAISEVYEQYF.

This rearrangement joins TRBV7-9 to TRBJ1-6; D gene unclear. CDR3 length: 12 amino acids. Germline values: CDR1 SEHNR, CDR2 FQNEAQ (reference sequence). Trimming took off 5 bases at V and 6 bases at J, with 5 bases between the two ends. CDR3 in amino acids: CASSLSNSPLHF. The DNA of the CDR3 is TGTGCCAGCAGCCTCAGTAATTCACCCCTCCACTTT.

This clone was seen once. The genes are TRBV15 and TRBJ1-4; D perhaps matches TRBD1 (5 bases). CDR3 length equals 15 residues. CDR1 is LNHNV and CDR2 is YYDKDF in the germline V gene (reference sequence). V was cut by 5 bases and J by 1 base, with 11 bases left in between. The CDR3 nucleotides are TGTGCCACCAGCTTCGGGGGGGGAACTAATGAAAAACTGTTTTTT. This codes for CATSFGGGTNEKLFF.

This chain links TRBV29-1 with TRBJ2-7, with D maybe TRBD1 (6 bases). Per the germline V gene, CDR1 is SQVTM and CDR2 is ANQGSEA. V lost 0 bases and J 6 bases, leaving 18 bases between the germline ends. The CDR3 consists of 15 residues. The CDR3 sequence: CSVEDLGGLSREQYF. The CDR3 DNA is TGCAGCGTTGAAGATCTTGGGGGCCTTTCCCGCGAGCAGTACTTC.

The V call is TRBV6-5, the J call TRBJ2-3; 7 bases agree with TRBD2. The V and J ends lost 5 bases and 0 bases, in that order; junction bases with no gene match: 5. Germline CDR1 MNHEY, CDR2 SVGAGI. The CDR3 is 15 amino acids. CDR3: CASSTLRGSTDTQYF. The DNA of the CDR3 is TGTGCCAGCAGTACCTTGCGGGGGAGCACAGATACGCAGTATTTT.

This clone has just a few counts. The J gene is TRBJ1-1, the V gene TRBV6-1; D remains unclear. The CDR3 length is 13 residues. Germline V lookup: CDR1 MNHNS, CDR2 SASEGT. V lost 6 bases and J lost 2, with 10 bases in between. The CDR3 region has the DNA TGTGCCAGCAGAACAACACCCAACACTGAAGCTTTCTTT. Translation gives CASRTTPNTEAFF.

This chain links TRBV2 with TRBJ2-4, with TRBD2 identical over 14 bases. This CDR3 region has 15 residues. The junction had 6 bases not matched to a gene; V was cut back by 5 bases and J by 9 bases. Germline V gene data show CDR1 as SNHLY and CDR2 as FYNNEI. The DNA for the CDR3 is TGTGCCAGCAGTTTCCGGACTAGCGGGGGGACCATTCAGTACTTC. Amino acid sequence: CASSFRTSGGTIQYF.

This chain uses TRBV29-1 with TRBJ2-7, with D maybe TRBD1 (7 bases). The CDR3 has 13 amino acids. CDR1 is SQVTM, CDR2 ANQGSEA, per germline. The ends were cut back, 0 bases at V and 2 bases at J, with 8 bases in the middle. CDR3 protein: CSVEDRGAYEQYF. DNA of the CDR3: TGCAGCGTTGAAGACAGGGGGGCCTACGAGCAGTACTTC.

The chain links TRBV4-1 to TRBJ2-3; 8 bases agree with TRBD2. The CDR3 is 14 amino acids. Losses at the gene ends were 1 base for V and 5 bases for J; bases not matched to a gene: 2. Germline CDR1 reads MGHRA; CDR2 reads YSYEKL. Written as DNA, the CDR3 is TGCGCCAGCAGCCAAGTGGCGGGAGGAGATACGCAGTATTTT. This translates into CASSQVAGGDTQYF.

The rearrangement uses TRBV15 and TRBJ1-1, with TRBD1 matching over 7 bases. CDR1 is LNHNV and CDR2 is YYDKDF in the germline V gene (reference sequence). V lost 3 bases to trimming and J lost 0 bases; unmatched junction nucleotides: 7. The CDR3 has 16 amino acids. CDR3 DNA sequence: TGTGCCACCAGCAGTCCCCACAGGGGACTGAACACTGAAGCTTTCTTT. This translates into CATSSPHRGLNTEAFF.

CDR3 in amino acids: CASSLGGVGGYTF. The CDR3 DNA reads as TGTGCCAGCAGCTTGGGGGGAGTGGGGGGCTACACCTTC. This chain joins TRBV5-4 and TRBJ1-2; D is uncertain. The length of the CDR3 is 13 residues. Germline V gene sequence: CDR1 SGHNT, CDR2 YYREEE (reference sequence). Trimming cost V 0 bases and J 8 bases, with 11 bases left between them.

This sequence joins TRBV6-6 and TRBJ2-7; D may be TRBD1 (6 bases). The CDR3 runs 16 residues. Germline V gene sequence: CDR1 MNHNY, CDR2 SVGAGI (reference sequence). V lost 0 bases to trimming and J lost 4 bases, with 16 bases between them. In DNA form, the CDR3 reads TGTGCCAGCAGTTACTCGATGCTGGGACACCTATACGAGCAGTACTTC. Translation gives CASSYSMLGHLYEQYF.

By proportion, this clone is medium-sized (0.01 to 0.1%). J is TRBJ2-3 and V is TRBV19; 12 nucleotides line up with TRBD2. Germline assignment: CDR1 LNHDA and CDR2 SQIVND (reference sequence). J gave up 2 bases and V 8 bases, and 23 bases lay outside the gene matches. This CDR3 is 21 amino acids long. CDR3 sequence: CASRDSAGTSGLDDNTDTQYF. DNA of the CDR3: TGTGCCAGTCGGGACTCTGCCGGGACTAGCGGGTTGGATGACAACACAGATACGCAGTATTTT.

This clone has more than one count but fewer than ten. This chain uses TRBV5-6 with TRBJ1-2, with D perhaps matching TRBD1 (5 bases). CDR1 and CDR2 from the germline V gene are SGHDT and YYEEEE. V lost 4 bases and J 2 bases, leaving 9 bases between the germline ends. CDR3 size: 13 residues. The CDR3 DNA sequence: TGTGCCAGCAGCCTCGGACAAAACTATGGCTACACCTTC. It encodes CASSLGQNYGYTF.